This TCR beta chain stems from a study of T-cell reconstitution after alpha-beta-depleted transplantation in children. This clonotype was counted at least ten times. Its antigen is currently unknown. The CDR3 length is 13 residues. From germline, CDR1 is SGHTA and CDR2 FQGTGA. V lost 1 base, J lost 11 bases, and 9 bases lay in between. Findings of the study overall: As was reported, about two months after transplant, alpha-beta T cells came from several hundred expanded graft clones. The high TCRbeta diversity at day 60 in some patients came from surviving recipient T cells and thymic progenitors. T-cell counts and diversity at one year post-transplant came mainly from newly produced T cells.

Preparation of the TCRbeta library used unique molecular identifiers. TCRdb itself ran the PCR reads through MiXCR, one entry per CDR3 protein. The sample has around 300,000 distinct CDR3 sequences, 9.5% to 13% seen once. V is TRBV7-3 and J is TRBJ1-6; a weak D match, TRBD1 (5 bases). The receptor's source is a boy less than two years old with acute myeloid leukemia, due to receive a stem cell transplant. The source material was PBMCs, sampled before TCRalphabeta/CD19-depleted stem cell transplant. CDR3 loop: CASSLNAGPPLHF. The CDR3 DNA reads TGTGCCAGCAGCTTAAATGCGGGACCACCCCTCCACTTT.